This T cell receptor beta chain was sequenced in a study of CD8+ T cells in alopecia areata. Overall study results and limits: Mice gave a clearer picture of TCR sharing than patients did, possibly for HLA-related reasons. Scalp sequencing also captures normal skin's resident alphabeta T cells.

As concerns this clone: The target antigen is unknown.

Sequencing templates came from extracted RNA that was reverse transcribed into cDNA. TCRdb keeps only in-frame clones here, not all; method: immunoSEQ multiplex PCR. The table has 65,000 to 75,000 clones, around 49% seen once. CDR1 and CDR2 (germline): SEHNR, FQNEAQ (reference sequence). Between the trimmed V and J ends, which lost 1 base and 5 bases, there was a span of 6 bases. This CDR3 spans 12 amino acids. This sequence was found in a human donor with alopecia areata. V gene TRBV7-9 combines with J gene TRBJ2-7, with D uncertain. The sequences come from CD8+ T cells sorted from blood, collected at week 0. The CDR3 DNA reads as TGTGCCAGCAGCTTAGGGTGGGACGAGCAGTACTTC. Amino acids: CASSLGWDEQYF.